These 13 T cell receptor beta chains were all obtained from the same sample, sequenced in a study of cytomegalovirus exposure and HLA in healthy donors. The PCR had 60 Vbeta and 13 Jbeta primers. TCRdb's copy holds only in-frame clones and misses some; the assay was immunoSEQ multiplex PCR. The sample holds about 210,000 clones, around four fifths seen once. Sample: PBMCs. Every receptor here comes from a man aged 40-50 years in good health and CMV-seropositive.

This chain connects TRBV2 to TRBJ2-1; D might be TRBD2 (6 bases). The CDR3 is 16 residues long. CDR1 SNHLY and CDR2 FYNNEI come from the germline V gene. Trimming shortened V by 7 bases and J by 0 bases, and 16 bases separated the two germline ends. CDR3 nucleotide sequence: TGTGCCAGCAACCCGTGGGGGGAGAGCTCCTACAATGAGCAGTTCTTC. This translates into CASNPWGESSYNEQFF.

This chain's CDR3 is CASSEDWAGAQETQYF. The CDR3 bases are TGTGCCAGCAGTGAAGATTGGGCAGGGGCTCAAGAGACCCAGTACTTC. The chain employs TRBV6-1 and TRBJ2-5; maybe TRBD1 (6 bases). CDR1 is MNHNS, CDR2 SASEGT, per germline. The V and J ends lost 1 base and 2 bases respectively, with 14 bases between them. The CDR3 has 16 residues.

This clone has more than one count but fewer than ten. An end of the junction does not agree with germline; a read error may underlie this. The chain recombines TRBV2 with TRBJ2-3; maybe TRBD1 (5 bases). CDR1 and CDR2 (germline): SNHLY, FYNNEI. The CDR3 length is 14 residues. CDR3 amino acids: CASREGASADTQYF. The DNA of the CDR3 is TGTGCCAGCAGGGAAGGGGCGTCGGCAGATACGCAGTATTTT. The full variable domain, completed using reference TRBV2 and TRBJ2-3, is EPEVTQTPSHQVTQMGQEVILRCVPISNHLYFYWYRQILGQKVEFLVSFYNNEISEKSEIFDDQFSVERPDGSNFTLKIRSTKLEDSAMYFCASREGASADTQYFGPGTRLTVL.

The V gene is TRBV6-6, the J gene TRBJ2-1; TRBD2 aligns across 9 bases. Germline CDR1 and CDR2: MNHNY and SVGAGI (reference sequence). This CDR3 spans 14 amino acids. J was trimmed by 7 bases and V by 2 bases; bases with no gene match: 3. CDR3 loop: CASSYGTSWNEQFF. The CDR3 coding sequence is TGTGCCAGCAGTTACGGGACTAGCTGGAATGAGCAGTTCTTC.

The rearrangement links TRBV5-1 to TRBJ1-1; no definite D call. CDR1 and CDR2 (germline): SGHRS, YFSETQ. This CDR3 is 13 amino acids long. Trimming took off 4 bases at V and 0 bases at J, with 7 bases between the two ends. For the CDR3, the DNA is TGCGCCAGCAGCGCCGGTCTGAACACTGAAGCTTTCTTT. Protein sequence: CASSAGLNTEAFF.

The J gene is TRBJ2-7, the V gene TRBV28, with TRBD2 identical over 8 bases. CDR3 length: 14 residues. V trimming: 3 bases; J trimming: 6 bases; junction bases outside the gene matches: 7. Per the germline V gene, CDR1 is MDHEN and CDR2 is SYDVKM. CDR3 amino acids: CASSFGGGLGEQYF. The CDR3 DNA reads as TGTGCCAGCAGTTTCGGGGGGGGTTTGGGCGAGCAGTACTTC.

This clone has just one count. The chain joins TRBV5-1 to TRBJ2-1, with a tentative D call TRBD2 (5 bases). Germline CDR1 reads SGHRS; CDR2 reads YFSETQ. V gave up 1 base and J gave up 8 bases, with 10 bases separating them. This CDR3 contains 13 residues. Here the CDR3 DNA reads TGCGCCAGCAGCTTGCCCCAGAGGGATGAGCAGTTCTTC. Protein sequence: CASSLPQRDEQFF. The whole variable domain, filled in from reference TRBV5-1 and TRBJ2-1, reads KAGVTQTPRYLIKTRGQQVTLSCSPISGHRSVSWYQQTPGQGLQFLFEYFSETQRNKGNFPGRFSGRQFSNSRSEMNVSTLELGDSALYLCASSLPQRDEQFFGPGTRLTVL.

J is TRBJ2-3 and V is TRBV6-1; no clear D gene. The CDR3 is 15 amino acids. Trimming took off 3 bases at V and 2 bases at J, with 12 bases between the two ends. CDR1 MNHNS and CDR2 SASEGT come from the germline V gene. The CDR3 DNA reads TGTGCCAGCAGTGAGACTTTCAGTGACACAGATACGCAGTATTTT. As protein: CASSETFSDTDTQYF.

V gene TRBV6-6 combines with J gene TRBJ2-1; 11 bases are a match to TRBD2. The J segment lost 7 bases and the V segment lost 6 bases, leaving 8 bases of the junction unmatched. The CDR3 extends over 15 amino acids. CDR1 and CDR2 from the germline V gene are MNHNY and SVGAGI (reference sequence). The CDR3 reads CASRITSGSKNEQFF. The CDR3 DNA reads TGTGCCAGCAGAATAACTAGCGGGAGCAAGAATGAGCAGTTCTTC.

The J gene is TRBJ2-7, the V gene TRBV27; a possible D gene is TRBD1 (6 bases). The CDR3 runs 14 residues. Trimming stripped 0 bases from V and 6 bases from J, with 12 bases between. Germline values: CDR1 MNHEY, CDR2 SMNVEV (reference sequence). The CDR3 DNA is TGTGCCAGCAGTTTATCTGGACAGAGCGGCGAGCAGTACTTC. Encoded protein: CASSLSGQSGEQYF.

V gene TRBV9 combines with J gene TRBJ2-3; 12 positions agree with TRBD2. J gave up 5 bases and V 7 bases, and 5 bases lay outside the gene matches. From germline, CDR1 is SGDLS and CDR2 YYNGEE. The CDR3 runs 14 residues. As DNA, the CDR3 is TGTGCCAGCGCCTCGGGACTAGCGGGAGATACGCAGTATTTT. The encoded protein is CASASGLAGDTQYF. Full variable domain (missing parts from reference TRBV9 and TRBJ2-3): DSGVTQTPKHLITATGQRVTLRCSPRSGDLSVYWYQQSLDQGLQFLIQYYNGEERAKGNILERFSAQQFPDLHSELNLSSLELGDSALYFCASASGLAGDTQYFGPGTRLTVL.

This rearrangement joins TRBV10-2 to TRBJ1-5; the D gene is possibly TRBD1 (6 bases). Trimming removed 3 bases at V and 3 bases at J, with 9 bases between. The CDR3 has 14 amino acids. The V gene's germline CDR1 is WSHSY and CDR2 SAAADI. CDR3 amino acids: CASSEGGPNQPQHF. CDR3 coding DNA: TGCGCCAGCAGTGAAGGGGGTCCCAATCAGCCCCAGCATTTT.

The J gene is TRBJ2-7, the V gene TRBV11-2; D remains ambiguous. V was pared by 4 bases and J by 0 bases, with 16 bases between. The CDR3 is 16 residues long. Per the germline V gene, CDR1 is SGHAT and CDR2 is FQNNGV. CDR3 sequence (DNA): TGTGCCAGCAGCTCCCTCGACACTGGAACCTCCTACGAGCAGTACTTC. Translated, it gives CASSSLDTGTSYEQYF.